The text below deals with one T cell receptor beta chain. This receptor's antigen is unknown. No base-level quality is on record; no much larger clone is a single base apart. The data are from a study of T cell responses to AZD1222 COVID-19 vaccine listed by TCRdb under 2021. Notes on the research overall: A total of 230 or so trial participants underwent TCR sequencing, of whom around 200 received two doses of AZD1222 and about 25 received two doses of the MenACWY control vaccine. Trial participants were enrolled by age into 18-55, 56-69 and 70-plus year subgroups, with approximately 150, 30 and 60 TCR-sequenced participants respectively. Study-wide findings and limitations: The 56-69-year group was small, and its depth increase did not reach significance, likely because of low power. Only five or six AZD1222 recipients were SARS-CoV-2 seropositive at baseline, limiting conclusions about previously exposed vaccinees. No day 14 peak-response samples were available, so repertoires were characterized only after the peak T cell response. Participants were mostly white British, with more females than males. The authors suggested clonal diversity may have been underestimated. The whole spike protein was spanned by vaccine-associated CD4 TCRs, and dominant responses were seen in regions 160-218 and 743-854. Reportedly, almost half of the unique spike-specific TCRs recognized epitopes lying outside the regions that are mutated in the B.1.351 and B.1.1.7 variants. A significant rise in spike-specific TCR breadth and depth was observed after two AZD1222 doses relative to day 0 and relative to MenACWY recipients.

The CDR3 regions of human TCRbeta chains were analyzed by immunosequencing. The authors processed their data as follows. TCRs in the repertoires were compared against a reference library of SARS-CoV-2-specific TCRs that had been generated with the MIRA antigen-specificity platform. Breadth meant the fraction of unique TCRs that were SARS-CoV-2-associated, whereas depth meant the fraction of total T cells that were SARS-CoV-2-associated. Using the MIRA data, each spike-specific TCR was assigned both to the spike region to which the TCR was reactive and to a CD4 or CD8 class. Log10-transformed breadth and depth values were compared by one-way ANOVA with Sidak's multiple comparisons tests. The table comes from immuneACCESS by way of TCRdb, which keeps in-frame sequences with V and J called. Part of the clones is missing from these tables; in studies checked, under half for an unresolved V gene and the rest for unknown reasons. The D gene and trimming were derived from the DNA, and the V and J assignments and clone size from that table. For this sample there are about 160,000 clones; roughly 88% appear just once. The ten top clones hold 4% to 5.5% of the sample.

The germline V gene encodes CDR1 MRHNA and CDR2 SNTAGT. V loses 7 bases, J loses 5 bases, and the germline ends lie 11 bases apart. The CDR3 runs 13 amino acids, cysteine and phenylalanine included. Of the read, only the CDR3 DNA is kept; its 39 bases are in frame from base 1. Interpreted using the paper, the time point label stands for: about 28 days (+/-7) after the second vaccine dose. AZD1222 recipients whose second dose came at about 4 weeks and those whose second dose came at about 12 weeks were combined into one group, since spike-specific TCR depth and breadth did not differ between the two schedules. Vaccinee samples came from UK trials COV001 and COV002, including a single-blind randomized controlled phase 2/3 trial of AZD1222 (ChAdOx1 nCoV-19) in healthy adults. For TCRbeta chain sequencing, PBMC samples from trial participants were taken at day 0 and at day 28 after the second dose.

The source material was peripheral blood, sampled 28 days after the second AZD1222 dose. Recombination connected TRBV6-4 to TRBJ2-2; the D gene remains uncertain. This clonotype was obtained from an adult who received the AZD1222 COVID-19 vaccine. At the DNA level, the sequence is TGTGCCAGCAAACCCTCCGGGACCGGGGAGCTGTTTTTT. Its coded protein is CASKPSGTGELFF.